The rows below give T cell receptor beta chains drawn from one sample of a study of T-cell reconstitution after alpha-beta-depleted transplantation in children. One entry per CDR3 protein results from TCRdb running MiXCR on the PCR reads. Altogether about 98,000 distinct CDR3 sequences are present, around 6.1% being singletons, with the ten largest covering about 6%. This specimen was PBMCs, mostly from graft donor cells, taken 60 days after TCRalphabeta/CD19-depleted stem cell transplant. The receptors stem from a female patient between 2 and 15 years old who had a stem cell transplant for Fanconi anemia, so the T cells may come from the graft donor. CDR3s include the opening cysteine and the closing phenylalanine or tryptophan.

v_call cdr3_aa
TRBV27 CASSPLKGTEGYNEQFF
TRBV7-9 CASSFGGFGDEQYF
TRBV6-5 CASSYSGQGLSEAFF
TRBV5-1 CASSLATGANTEAFF
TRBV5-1 CASSATVRSPNSPLHF
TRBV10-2 CATLGLAGVEQFF
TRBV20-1 CSATARYTDTQYF
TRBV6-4 CASSDSTSGSNEQFF
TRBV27 CASSTGTGGETQYF
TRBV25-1 CASSELYRGYEQYF
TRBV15 CATSRDLGQYNEQFF
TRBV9 CASSAQGSSNTEAFF
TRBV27 CASRGMHTYEQYF
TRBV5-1 CASSRDRTYEQYF
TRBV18 CASSPFFLGTGGPETQYF
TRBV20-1 CSASFNSGGGVDTQYF
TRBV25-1 CASTKEGGSGELFF
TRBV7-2 CASSLLRRGVETQYF
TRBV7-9 CASSFSILDTQYF
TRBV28 CATRGRDRAADTQYF
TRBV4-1 CASSRQGPSREQYF
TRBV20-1 CSARDPSYEKLFF
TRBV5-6 CASSYRGADTQYF
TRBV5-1 CASSLPGLAGGKTDTQYF
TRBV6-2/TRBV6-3 CASRFSLSTDTQYF
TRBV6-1 CASSPRTGKETQYF
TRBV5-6 CASSRNSYEQYF
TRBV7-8 CASSLWTGDGYTF
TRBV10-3 CAISEKMGAF
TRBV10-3 CAISESLGETQYF
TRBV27 CASSFGPLYEQFF
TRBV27 CASKRGRGNEKLFF
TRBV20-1 CSARKRGTSFFSYEQYF
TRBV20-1 CSARVGGRPNTGELFF
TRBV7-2 CASSLGRAGWEKLFF
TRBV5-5 CASSLFFGTTYEQYF
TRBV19 CASSIVGGSTDTQYF
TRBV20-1 CSARVVNQPQHF
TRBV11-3 CASSFRPSGNTGELFF
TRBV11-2 CASSLVSSGDSIFYEQYF
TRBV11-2 CASSPINEQFF
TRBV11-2 CASSNVPMTLSSGANVLTF
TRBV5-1 CASSLGLGEQYF
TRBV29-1 CSVVPGQGSEQYF
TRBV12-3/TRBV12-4 CASSLARFTDTQYF
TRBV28 CASSYAGLSGNTIYF
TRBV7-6 CASSLGPLEGLFF
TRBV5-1 CASSLYGARRGTDTQYF
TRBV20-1 CSATQALANYGYTF
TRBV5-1 CASSGSISGANVLTF
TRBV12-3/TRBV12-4 CASSRYTDTQYF
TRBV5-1 CASTPGLAGGRAFF
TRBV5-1 CASSLAAGAQLADTQYF
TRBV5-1 CASSLSPGAVSYNEQFF
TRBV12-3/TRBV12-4 CASSQGGAKNIQYF
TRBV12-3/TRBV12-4 CASSFSQETQYF
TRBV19 CVSTPGAGEQYF